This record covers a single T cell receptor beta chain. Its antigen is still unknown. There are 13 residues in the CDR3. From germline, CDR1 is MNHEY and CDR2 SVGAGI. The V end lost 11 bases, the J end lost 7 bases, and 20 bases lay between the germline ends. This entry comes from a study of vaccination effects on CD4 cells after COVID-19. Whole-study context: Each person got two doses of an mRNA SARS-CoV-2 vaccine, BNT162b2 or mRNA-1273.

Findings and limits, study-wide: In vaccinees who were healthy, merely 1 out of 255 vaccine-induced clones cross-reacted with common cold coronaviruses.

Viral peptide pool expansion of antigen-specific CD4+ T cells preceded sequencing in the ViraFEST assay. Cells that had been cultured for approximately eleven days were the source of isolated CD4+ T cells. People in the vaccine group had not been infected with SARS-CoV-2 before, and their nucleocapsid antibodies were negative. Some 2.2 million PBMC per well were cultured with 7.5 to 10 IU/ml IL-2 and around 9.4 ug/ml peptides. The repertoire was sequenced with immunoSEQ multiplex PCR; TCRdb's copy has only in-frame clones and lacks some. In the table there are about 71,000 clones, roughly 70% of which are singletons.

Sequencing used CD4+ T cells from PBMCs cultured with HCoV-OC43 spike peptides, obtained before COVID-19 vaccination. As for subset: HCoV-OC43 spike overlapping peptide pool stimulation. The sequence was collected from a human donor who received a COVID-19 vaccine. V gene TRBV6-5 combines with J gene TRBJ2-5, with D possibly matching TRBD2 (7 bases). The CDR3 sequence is CAEGGGDLGTQYF. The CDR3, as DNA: TGTGCCGAGGGGGGGGGCGATCTCGGGACCCAGTACTTC.